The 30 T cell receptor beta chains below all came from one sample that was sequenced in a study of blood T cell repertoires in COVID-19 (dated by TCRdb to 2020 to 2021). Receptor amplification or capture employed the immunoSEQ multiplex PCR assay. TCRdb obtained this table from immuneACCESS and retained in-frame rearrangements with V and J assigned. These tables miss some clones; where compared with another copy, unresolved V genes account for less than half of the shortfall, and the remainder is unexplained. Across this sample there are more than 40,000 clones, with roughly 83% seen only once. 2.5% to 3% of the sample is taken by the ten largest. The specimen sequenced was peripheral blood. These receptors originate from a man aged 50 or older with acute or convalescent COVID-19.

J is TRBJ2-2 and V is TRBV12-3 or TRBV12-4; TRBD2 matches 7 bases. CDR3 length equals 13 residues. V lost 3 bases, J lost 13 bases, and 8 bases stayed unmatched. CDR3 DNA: TGTGCCAGCAGTTTGGGAGGAAAGCGGGGGCTGTTTTTT. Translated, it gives CASSLGGKRGLFF.

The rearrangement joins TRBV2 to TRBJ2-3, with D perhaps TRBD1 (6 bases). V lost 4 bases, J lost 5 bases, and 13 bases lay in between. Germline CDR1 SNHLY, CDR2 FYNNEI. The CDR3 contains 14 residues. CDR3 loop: CASSVGALGDTQYF. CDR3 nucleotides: TGTGCCAGCAGTGTGGGGGCGCTGGGAGATACGCAGTATTTT.

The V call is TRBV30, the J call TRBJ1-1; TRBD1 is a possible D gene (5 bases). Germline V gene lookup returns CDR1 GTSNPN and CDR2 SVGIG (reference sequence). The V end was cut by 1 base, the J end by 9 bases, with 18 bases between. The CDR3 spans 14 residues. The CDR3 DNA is TGTGCCTGGAGTGAATCAGACAGTCGTCTTCAAGCTTTCTTT. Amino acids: CAWSESDSRLQAFF.

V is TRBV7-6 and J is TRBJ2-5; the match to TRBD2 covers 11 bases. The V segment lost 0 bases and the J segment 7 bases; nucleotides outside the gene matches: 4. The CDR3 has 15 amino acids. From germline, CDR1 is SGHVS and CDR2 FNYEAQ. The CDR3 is CASSLAVAGGATQYF. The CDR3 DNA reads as TGTGCCAGCAGCTTAGCGGTAGCGGGAGGGGCGACCCAGTACTTC.

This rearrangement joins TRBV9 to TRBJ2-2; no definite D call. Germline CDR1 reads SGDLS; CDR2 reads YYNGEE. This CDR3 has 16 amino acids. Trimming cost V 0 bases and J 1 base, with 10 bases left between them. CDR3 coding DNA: TGTGCCAGCAGCGTAGTTGATTCTATGAACACCGGGGAGCTGTTTTTT. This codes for CASSVVDSMNTGELFF.

CDR3 in DNA: TGTGCCAGCCGCCGTGGACAGGGGCCATTCTTTGAAGCTTTCTTT. Its translation: CASRRGQGPFFEAFF. The chain uses TRBV7-2 and TRBJ1-1; 9 nucleotides agree with TRBD1. There are 15 residues in the CDR3. V lost 8 bases, J lost 7 bases, and 14 bases stayed unmatched. Germline CDR1 SGHTA, CDR2 FQGNSA.

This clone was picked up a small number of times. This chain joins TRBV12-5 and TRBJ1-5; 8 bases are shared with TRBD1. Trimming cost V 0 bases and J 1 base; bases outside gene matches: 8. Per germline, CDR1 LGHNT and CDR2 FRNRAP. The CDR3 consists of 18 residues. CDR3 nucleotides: TGTGCTAGTGGTTTGGTAGGTGCAGGGGGCTTGAGCAATCAGCCCCAGCATTTT. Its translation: CASGLVGAGGLSNQPQHF.

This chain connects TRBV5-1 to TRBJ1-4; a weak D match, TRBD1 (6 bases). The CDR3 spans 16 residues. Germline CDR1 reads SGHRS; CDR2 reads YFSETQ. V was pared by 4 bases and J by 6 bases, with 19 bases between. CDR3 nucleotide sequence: TGCGCCAGCAGCCCAGAGGTAGGGGGAGTTTATGAAAAACTGTTTTTT. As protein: CASSPEVGGVYEKLFF.

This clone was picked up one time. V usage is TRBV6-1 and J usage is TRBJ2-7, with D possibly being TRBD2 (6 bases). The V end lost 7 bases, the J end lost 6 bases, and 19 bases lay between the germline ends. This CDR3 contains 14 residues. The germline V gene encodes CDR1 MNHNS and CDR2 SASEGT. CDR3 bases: TGTGCCAGCACCAATGGGGCCACGGAGGGCGAGCAGTACTTC. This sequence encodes CASTNGATEGEQYF.

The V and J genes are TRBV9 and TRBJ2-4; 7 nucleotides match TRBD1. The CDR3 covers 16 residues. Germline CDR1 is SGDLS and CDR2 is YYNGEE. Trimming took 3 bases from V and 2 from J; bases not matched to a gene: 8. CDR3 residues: CASSERGQGSKNIQYF. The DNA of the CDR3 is TGTGCCAGCAGCGAGAGGGGGCAGGGGTCCAAAAACATTCAGTACTTC.

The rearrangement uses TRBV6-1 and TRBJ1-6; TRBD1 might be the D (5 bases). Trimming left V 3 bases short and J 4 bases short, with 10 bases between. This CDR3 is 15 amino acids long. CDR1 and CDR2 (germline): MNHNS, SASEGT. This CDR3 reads CASSEGQGYNSPLHF. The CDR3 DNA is TGTGCCAGCAGTGAGGGTCAGGGATATAATTCACCCCTCCACTTT.

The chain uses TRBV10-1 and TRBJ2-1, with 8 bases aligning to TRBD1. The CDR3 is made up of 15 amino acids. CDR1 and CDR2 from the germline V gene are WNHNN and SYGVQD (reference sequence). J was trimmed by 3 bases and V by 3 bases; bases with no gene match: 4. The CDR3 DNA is TGCGCCAGCAGTGACCAGGGGGCCATCTACAATGAGCAGTTCTTC. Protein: CASSDQGAIYNEQFF.

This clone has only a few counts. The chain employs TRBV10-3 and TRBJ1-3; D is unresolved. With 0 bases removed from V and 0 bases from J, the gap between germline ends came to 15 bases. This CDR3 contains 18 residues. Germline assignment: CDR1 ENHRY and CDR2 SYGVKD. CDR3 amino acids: CAISESSASGFSGNTIYF. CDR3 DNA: TGTGCCATCAGTGAGTCATCCGCTAGCGGCTTCTCTGGAAACACCATATATTTT.

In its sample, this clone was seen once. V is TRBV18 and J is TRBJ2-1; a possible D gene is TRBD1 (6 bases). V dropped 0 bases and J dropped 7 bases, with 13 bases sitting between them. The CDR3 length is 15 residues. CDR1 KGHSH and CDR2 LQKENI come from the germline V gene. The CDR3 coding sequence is TGTGCCAGCTCACCACCTAACGACAGGAGGAATGAGCAGTTCTTC. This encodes CASSPPNDRRNEQFF.

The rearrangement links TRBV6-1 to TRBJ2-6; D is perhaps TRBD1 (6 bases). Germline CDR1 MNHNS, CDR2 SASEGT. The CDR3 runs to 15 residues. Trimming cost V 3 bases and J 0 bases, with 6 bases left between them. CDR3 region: CASSEDSSGANVLTF. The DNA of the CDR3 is TGTGCCAGCAGTGAGGACAGCTCTGGGGCCAACGTCCTGACTTTC.

Here the CDR3 reads CASSPDGTGVYEQYF. The DNA of the CDR3 is TGCGCCAGCAGCCCCGATGGGACAGGGGTCTACGAGCAGTACTTC. The V and J genes are TRBV5-1 and TRBJ2-7, with TRBD1 identical over 10 bases. CDR1 is SGHRS, CDR2 YFSETQ, per germline. The CDR3 spans 15 residues. V lost 4 bases to trimming and J lost 3 bases; unmatched junction nucleotides: 7.

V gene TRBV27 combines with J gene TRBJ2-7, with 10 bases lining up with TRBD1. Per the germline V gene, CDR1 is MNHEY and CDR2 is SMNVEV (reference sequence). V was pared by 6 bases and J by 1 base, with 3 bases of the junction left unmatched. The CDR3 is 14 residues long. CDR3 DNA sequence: TGTGCCAGCAGCTGGACAGGGGGTTCCTACGAGCAGTACTTC. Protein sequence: CASSWTGGSYEQYF.

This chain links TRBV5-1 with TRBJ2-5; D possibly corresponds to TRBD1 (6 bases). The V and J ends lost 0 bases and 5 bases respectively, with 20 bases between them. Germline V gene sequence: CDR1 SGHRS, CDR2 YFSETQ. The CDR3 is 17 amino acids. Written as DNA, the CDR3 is TGCGCCAGCAGCTTGGAGGGCAGGGGTGTGGTGTGGGAGACCCAGTACTTC. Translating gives CASSLEGRGVVWETQYF.

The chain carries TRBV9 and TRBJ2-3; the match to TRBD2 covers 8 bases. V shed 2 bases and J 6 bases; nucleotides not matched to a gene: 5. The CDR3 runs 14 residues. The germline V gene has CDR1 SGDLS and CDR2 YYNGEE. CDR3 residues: CASSVLTSADTQYF. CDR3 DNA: TGTGCCAGCAGCGTTTTGACTAGCGCTGATACGCAGTATTTT.

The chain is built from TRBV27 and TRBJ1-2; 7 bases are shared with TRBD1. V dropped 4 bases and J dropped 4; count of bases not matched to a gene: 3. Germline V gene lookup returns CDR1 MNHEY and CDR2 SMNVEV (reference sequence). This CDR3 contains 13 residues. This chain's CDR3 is CASSSGTVYGYTF. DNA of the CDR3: TGTGCCAGCAGTTCAGGGACAGTCTATGGCTACACCTTC.

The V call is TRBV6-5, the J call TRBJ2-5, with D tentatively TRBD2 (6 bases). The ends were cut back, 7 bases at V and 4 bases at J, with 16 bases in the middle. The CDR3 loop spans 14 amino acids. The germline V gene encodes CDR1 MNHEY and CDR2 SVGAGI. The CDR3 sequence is CASTGGDGRETQYF. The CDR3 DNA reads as TGTGCCAGCACCGGGGGAGATGGCCGAGAGACCCAGTACTTC.

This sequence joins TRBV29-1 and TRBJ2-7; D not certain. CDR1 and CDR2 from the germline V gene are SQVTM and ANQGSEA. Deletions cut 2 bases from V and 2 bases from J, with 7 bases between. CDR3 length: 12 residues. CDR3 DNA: TGCAGCGTTGAAATTGGCCCCTACGAGCAGTACTTC. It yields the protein CSVEIGPYEQYF.

CDR3 bases: TGCGCCAGCAGCTTTCCTTCGGGAGGGGTCGGCAATGAGCAGTTCTTC. Translated: CASSFPSGGVGNEQFF. This sequence joins TRBV5-1 and TRBJ2-1; 8 bases are a match to TRBD2. CDR1 is SGHRS and CDR2 is YFSETQ in the germline V gene. After removal of 2 bases from V and 6 bases from J, the junction contained 10 bases not matched to a gene. The length of the CDR3 is 16 residues.

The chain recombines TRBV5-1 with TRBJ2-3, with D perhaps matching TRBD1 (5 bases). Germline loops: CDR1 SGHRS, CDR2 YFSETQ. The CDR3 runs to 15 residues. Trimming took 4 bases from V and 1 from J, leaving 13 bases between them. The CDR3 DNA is TGCGCCAGCAGCCCCAGGGTTCGGGGCACAGATACGCAGTATTTT. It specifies CASSPRVRGTDTQYF.

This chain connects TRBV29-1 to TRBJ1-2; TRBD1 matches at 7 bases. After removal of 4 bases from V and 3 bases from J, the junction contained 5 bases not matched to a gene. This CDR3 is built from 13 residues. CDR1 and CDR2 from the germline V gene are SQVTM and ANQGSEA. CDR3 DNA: TGCAGCGTTGGAACAGGGGCGGACTATGGCTACACCTTC. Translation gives CSVGTGADYGYTF.

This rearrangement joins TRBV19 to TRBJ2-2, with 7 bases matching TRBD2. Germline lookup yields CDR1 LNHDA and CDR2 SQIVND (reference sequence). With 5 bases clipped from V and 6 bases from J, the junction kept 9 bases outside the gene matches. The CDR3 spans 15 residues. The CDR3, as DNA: TGTGCCAGTAGTCTTTCGAGCGGGGAGGCCGGGGAGCTGTTTTTT. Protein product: CASSLSSGEAGELFF.

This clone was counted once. The CDR3 is CARGRGCVYNSPLHF. The CDR3 DNA sequence: TGCGCCAGGGGGAGGGGCTGTGTCTATAATTCACCCCTCCACTTT. The V and J genes are TRBV23-1 and TRBJ1-6; D may be TRBD1 (5 bases). Being an ORF, TRBV23-1 has a function that is uncertain. The V end lost 9 bases, the J end lost 3 bases, and 15 bases lay between the germline ends. The CDR3 contains 15 residues.

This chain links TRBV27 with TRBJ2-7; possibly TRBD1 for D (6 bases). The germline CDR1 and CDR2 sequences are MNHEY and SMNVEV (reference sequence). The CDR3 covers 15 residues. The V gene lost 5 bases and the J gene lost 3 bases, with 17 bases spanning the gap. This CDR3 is CASSEQGVSNYEQYF. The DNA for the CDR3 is TGTGCCAGCAGTGAACAGGGAGTAAGTAACTACGAGCAGTACTTC.

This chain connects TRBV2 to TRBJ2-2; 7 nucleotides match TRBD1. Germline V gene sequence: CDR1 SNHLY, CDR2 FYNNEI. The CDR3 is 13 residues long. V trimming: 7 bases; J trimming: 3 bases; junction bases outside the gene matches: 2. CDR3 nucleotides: TGTGCCAGCACACAGGGGTACACCGGGGAGCTGTTTTTT. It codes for CASTQGYTGELFF.

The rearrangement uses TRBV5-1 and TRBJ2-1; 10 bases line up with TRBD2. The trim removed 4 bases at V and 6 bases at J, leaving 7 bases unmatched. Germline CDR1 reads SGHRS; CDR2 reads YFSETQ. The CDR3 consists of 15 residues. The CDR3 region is CASSASSGSVNEQFF. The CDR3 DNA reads TGCGCCAGCAGCGCTTCTAGCGGGAGTGTCAATGAGCAGTTCTTC.